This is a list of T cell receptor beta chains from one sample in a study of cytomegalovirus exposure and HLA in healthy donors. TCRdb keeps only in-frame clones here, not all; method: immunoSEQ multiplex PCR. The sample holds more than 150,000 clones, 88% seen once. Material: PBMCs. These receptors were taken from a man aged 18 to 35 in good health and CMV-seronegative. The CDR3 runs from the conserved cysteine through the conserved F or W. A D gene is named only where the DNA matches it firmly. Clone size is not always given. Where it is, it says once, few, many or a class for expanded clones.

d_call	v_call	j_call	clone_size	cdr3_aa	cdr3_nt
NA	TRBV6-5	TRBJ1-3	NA	CASTIREGAGNTIYF	TGTGCCAGCACCATCCGGGAGGGTGCTGGAAACACCATATATTTT
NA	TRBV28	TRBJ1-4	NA	CASTLGGEKLFF	TGTGCCAGCACCCTAGGAGGGGAAAAACTGTTTTTT
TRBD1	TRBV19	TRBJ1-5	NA	CASSIPTGGQPQHF	TGTGCCAGTAGTATACCCACAGGGGGTCAGCCCCAGCATTTT
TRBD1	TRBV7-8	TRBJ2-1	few	CASSLEGQGYHEQFF	TGTGCCAGCAGCTTAGAGGGACAGGGGTACCATGAGCAGTTCTTC
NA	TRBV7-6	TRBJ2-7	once	CAMGLEQYF	TGTGCCATGGGACTCGAGCAGTACTTC
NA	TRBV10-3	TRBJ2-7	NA	CAISESRYEQYF	TGTGCCATCAGTGAGTCTCGCTACGAGCAGTACTTC
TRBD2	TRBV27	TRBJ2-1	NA	CASRTSGRSYNEQFF	TGTGCCAGCAGAACTAGCGGGAGGAGCTACAATGAGCAGTTCTTC
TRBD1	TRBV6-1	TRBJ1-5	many	CASSGQGGGQPQHF	TGTGCCAGCAGCGGACAGGGAGGAGGTCAGCCCCAGCATTTT
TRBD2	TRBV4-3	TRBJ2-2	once	CASSVGLVAAGLFF	TGCGCCAGCAGCGTGGGACTAGTTGCGGCAGGGCTGTTTTTT
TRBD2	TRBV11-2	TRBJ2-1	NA	CASSSTSGRVLEQFF	TGTGCCAGCAGCTCCACTAGCGGGAGGGTCCTTGAGCAGTTCTTC
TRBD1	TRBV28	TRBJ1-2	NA	CASSGDRGSGYTF	TGTGCCAGCAGTGGGGACAGGGGTAGTGGCTACACCTTC
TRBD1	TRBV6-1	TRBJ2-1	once	CASAPGGRAYNEQFF	TGTGCCAGTGCGCCAGGGGGTAGGGCCTACAATGAGCAGTTCTTC
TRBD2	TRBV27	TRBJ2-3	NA	CASSTPGLAGDTQYF	TGTGCCAGCAGTACCCCGGGACTAGCGGGAGATACGCAGTATTTT
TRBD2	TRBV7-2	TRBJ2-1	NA	CASSLDPAGVNNEQFF	TGTGCCAGCAGCTTAGACCCAGCGGGGGTCAACAATGAGCAGTTCTTC
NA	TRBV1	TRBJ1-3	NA	CTSSQDSGWRGRSSGNTIYF	TGCACCAGCAGCCAAGATAGCGGTTGGAGGGGGCGAAGCTCTGGAAACACCATATATTTT
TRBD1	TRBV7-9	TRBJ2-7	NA	CASSHRTGNYEQYF	TGTGCCAGCAGCCATCGGACAGGGAATTACGAGCAGTACTTC
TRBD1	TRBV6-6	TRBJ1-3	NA	CASSTPTGVDGNTIYF	TGTGCCAGCAGTACCCCGACAGGGGTGGATGGAAACACCATATATTTT
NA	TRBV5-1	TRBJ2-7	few	CASSLAGDSLGSF	TGCGCCAGCAGCTTGGCGGGTGATAGTCTAGGAAGCTTC
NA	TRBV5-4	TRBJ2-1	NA	CASSLEGDEQFF	TGTGCCAGCAGCTTGGAAGGGGATGAGCAGTTCTTC
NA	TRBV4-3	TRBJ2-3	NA	CASSQDTGRDTQYF	TGCGCCAGCAGCCAAGATACGGGTCGGGATACGCAGTATTTT
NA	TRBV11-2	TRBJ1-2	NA	CASSHAGSPAYGYTF	TGTGCCAGCAGCCACGCCGGGTCCCCGGCCTATGGCTACACCTTC
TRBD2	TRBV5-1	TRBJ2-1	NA	CASSSHPTLAGRRNNEQFF	TGCGCCAGCAGCTCACATCCCACCTTAGCGGGGCGGAGGAACAATGAGCAGTTCTTC
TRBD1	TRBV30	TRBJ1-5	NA	CAWSVPIDRVLLIWGQPQHF	TGTGCCTGGAGTGTCCCCATAGACAGGGTATTATTAATCTGGGGTCAGCCCCAGCATTTT
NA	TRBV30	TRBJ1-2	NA	CAWQRGYGYTF	TGTGCCTGGCAACGAGGCTATGGCTACACCTTC
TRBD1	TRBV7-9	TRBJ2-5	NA	CASSSNRGQETQYF	TGTGCCAGCAGCTCCAACAGGGGGCAAGAGACCCAGTACTTC
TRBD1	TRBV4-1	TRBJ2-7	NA	CASSPLTGAYEQYF	TGCGCCAGCAGTCCTCTGACAGGGGCCTACGAGCAGTACTTC
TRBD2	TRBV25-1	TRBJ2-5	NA	CASSGEGLGETQYF	TGTGCCAGCAGTGGGGAGGGTTTAGGGGAGACCCAGTACTTC
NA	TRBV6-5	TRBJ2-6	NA	CASRGLSTGANVLTF	TGTGCCAGCAGGGGACTTTCTACTGGGGCCAACGTCCTGACTTTC
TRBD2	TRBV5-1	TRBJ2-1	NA	CASSTTGGSYNEQFF	TGCGCCAGCTCCACAACGGGGGGCTCCTACAATGAGCAGTTCTTC
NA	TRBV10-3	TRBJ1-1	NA	CAISGPAGYTEAFF	TGTGCCATCAGTGGCCCGGCGGGGTATACTGAAGCTTTCTTT
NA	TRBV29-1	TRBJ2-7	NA	CSVEDIGTDLGQYF	TGCAGCGTTGAAGATATAGGGACTGACCTCGGGCAGTACTTC
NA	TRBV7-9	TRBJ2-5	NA	CASRAAQETQYF	TGTGCCAGCAGAGCCGCACAAGAGACCCAGTACTTC
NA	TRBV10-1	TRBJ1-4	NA	CASSEETTNEKLFF	TGCGCCAGCAGTGAAGAGACAACTAATGAAAAACTGTTTTTT
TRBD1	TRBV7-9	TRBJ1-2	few	CASSFGIQGARTVDGYTF	TGTGCCAGCAGCTTCGGTATACAGGGGGCGCGAACGGTTGATGGCTACACCTTC
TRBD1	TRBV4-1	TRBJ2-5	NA	CASSQGQGDLTQYF	TGCGCCAGCAGCCAGGGACAGGGGGATCTGACCCAGTACTTC
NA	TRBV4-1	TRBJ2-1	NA	CASSQAIWTDNNEQFF	TGCGCCAGCAGCCAAGCCATCTGGACAGATAACAATGAGCAGTTCTTC
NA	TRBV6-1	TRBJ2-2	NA	CASRAGTHTGELFF	TGTGCCAGCAGGGCCGGGACACACACCGGGGAGCTGTTTTTT
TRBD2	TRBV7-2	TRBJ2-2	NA	CASSPRTSGSGELFF	TGTGCCAGCAGCCCCCGGACTAGCGGGTCCGGGGAGCTGTTTTTT
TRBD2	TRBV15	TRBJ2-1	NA	CATSRERTRVNEQFF	TGTGCCACCAGCAGAGAAAGGACTAGAGTGAATGAGCAGTTCTTC
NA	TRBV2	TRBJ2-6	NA	CASSEQGLRANVLTF	TGTGCCAGCAGTGAGCAGGGGCTTCGGGCCAACGTCCTGACTTTC